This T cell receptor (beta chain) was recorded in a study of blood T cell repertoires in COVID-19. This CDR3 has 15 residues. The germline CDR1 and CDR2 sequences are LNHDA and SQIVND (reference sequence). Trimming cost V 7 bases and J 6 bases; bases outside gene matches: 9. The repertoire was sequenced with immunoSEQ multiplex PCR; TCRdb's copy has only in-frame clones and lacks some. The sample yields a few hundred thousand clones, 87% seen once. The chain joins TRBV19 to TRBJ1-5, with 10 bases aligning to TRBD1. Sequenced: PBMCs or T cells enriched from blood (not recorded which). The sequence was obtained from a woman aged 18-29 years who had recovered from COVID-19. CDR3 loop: CASTLGQGFGQPQHF. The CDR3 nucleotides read TGTGCCAGTACCCTGGGACAGGGGTTCGGTCAGCCCCAGCATTTT.